These 8 T cell receptor beta chains were all obtained from the same sample, sequenced in a study of OX40 agonist ivuxolimab in advanced cancers. The method was immunoSEQ multiplex PCR; TCRdb's version includes in-frame clones alone and lacks a portion of them. The sample includes approximately 30,000 clones, about 85% of them seen just once. The sample here was CD4+ or CD8+ T cells sorted from blood, taken in a trial of the OX40 agonist ivuxolimab. Every receptor here comes from an adult with an advanced solid tumor such as melanoma, head and neck, liver or kidney cancer.

The V and J genes are TRBV19 and TRBJ2-1, with 11 nucleotides matching TRBD2. There are 13 residues in the CDR3. V was pared by 6 bases and J by 9 bases, with 4 bases of the junction left unmatched. Germline V gives CDR1 LNHDA, CDR2 SQIVND (reference sequence). This chain's CDR3 is CASRLAGVTEQFF. The CDR3 region has the DNA TGTGCCAGTAGACTAGCGGGAGTCACTGAGCAGTTCTTC.

The chain recombines TRBV27 with TRBJ1-5; 7 bases agree with TRBD1. V lost 6 bases to trimming and J lost 0 bases; unmatched junction nucleotides: 8. The CDR3 runs to 16 residues. The germline CDR1 and CDR2 sequences are MNHEY and SMNVEV (reference sequence). The CDR3 reads CASRHGTENSNQPQHF. In DNA, the CDR3 is TGTGCCAGCAGACACGGGACAGAGAATAGCAATCAGCCCCAGCATTTT.

This clone showed up just once. V gene TRBV7-9 combines with J gene TRBJ1-2, with D unclear. The CDR3 covers 12 residues. Germline CDR1 reads SEHNR; CDR2 reads FQNEAQ (reference sequence). The germline V and J ends were trimmed by 3 bases and 6 bases, with 8 bases remaining between them. For the CDR3, the DNA is TGTGCCAGCAGCTTGGATCTGGATGGCTACACCTTC. Translating it yields CASSLDLDGYTF. Filled out from reference TRBV7-9 and TRBJ1-2, the complete variable domain reads DTGVSQNPRHKITKRGQNVTFRCDPISEHNRLYWYRQTLGQGPEFLTYFQNEAQLEKSRLLSDRFSAERPKGSFSTLEIQRTEQGDSAMYLCASSLDLDGYTFGSGTRLTVV.

This clone was found a few times. The chain couples TRBV9 to TRBJ1-1; D is uncertain. Germline V gives CDR1 SGDLS, CDR2 YYNGEE. The CDR3 is 13 amino acids. Trimming took 4 bases from V and 4 from J, leaving 11 bases between them. CDR3 sequence reads: CASSPRVFTEAFF. DNA of the CDR3: TGTGCCAGCAGCCCACGGGTCTTCACTGAAGCTTTCTTT.

The V gene is TRBV9, the J gene TRBJ2-1; D is ambiguous. Germline V gene data show CDR1 as SGDLS and CDR2 as YYNGEE. V was shortened by 4 bases and J by 3 bases, with 8 bases between the two germline ends. The CDR3 is 13 residues long. CDR3 protein: CASSTTGYNEQFF. In DNA, the CDR3 is TGTGCCAGCAGCACAACTGGCTACAATGAGCAGTTCTTC.

The genes are TRBV7-9 and TRBJ1-1; 12 bases align to TRBD1. Trimming took 5 bases from V and 0 from J; bases not matched to a gene: 4. The CDR3 length is 16 residues. Per germline, CDR1 SEHNR and CDR2 FQNEAQ (reference sequence). CDR3 coding DNA: TGTGCCAGCAGCCCCGGGGACAGGGGGCTGAACACTGAAGCTTTCTTT. Translated: CASSPGDRGLNTEAFF.

This clone was seen more than once but under ten times. The rearrangement joins TRBV7-9 to TRBJ2-5, with a possible D match to TRBD1 (5 bases). Between the trimmed V and J ends, which lost 7 bases and 1 base, there was a span of 16 bases. The CDR3 is 15 residues long. Per germline, CDR1 SEHNR and CDR2 FQNEAQ (reference sequence). The CDR3: CASNSGRQGQETQYF. The CDR3 coding sequence is TGTGCCAGCAACAGTGGTCGGCAGGGCCAAGAGACCCAGTACTTC.

The chain is built from TRBV5-6 and TRBJ1-3; unclear D gene. The V gene lost 0 bases and the J gene lost 0 bases, with 7 bases spanning the gap. This CDR3 region has 15 residues. CDR1 SGHDT and CDR2 YYEEEE come from the germline V gene. The CDR3: CASSLEPSSGNTIYF. DNA for the CDR3: TGTGCCAGCAGCTTGGAACCCAGCTCTGGAAACACCATATATTTT.